This T cell receptor (beta chain) was sequenced for a study of cytomegalovirus exposure and HLA in healthy donors (dated by TCRdb to 2015 to 2018). With respect to the entire study: The 550 to 750 repertoires of the first cohort and the 120 validation repertoires were produced on the same platform, according to a later analysis. To predict cytomegalovirus infection status, the study brought together high-throughput TCR immunosequencing, statistical association of individual TCRs with disease status, and machine learning. The aim of the study was to test whether cataloging public T cell receptors could identify signatures of past pathogen exposure. Besides the first cohort of roughly 640 subjects, a separate validation cohort made up of roughly 130 different subjects was used. The full study reports these points: The classifier was reported to diagnose cytomegalovirus status with high specificity and sensitivity in both the original cohort and the validation cohort. A later analysis lacked HLA typing for the validation cohort, so it scored co-occurrence in that cohort across all 120 repertoires. The authors suggested that the approach could potentially be extended to other disease states and immunological phenotypes. In vitro tests confirmed that three of the cytomegalovirus-associated TCR beta chains recognize cytomegalovirus antigens. A later analysis found that TCRs clustered in the first cohort also tended to co-occur in the 95 to 150 validation repertoires, with 94% of cluster scores above 0. The study gave a list of some 150 TCR beta chains associated with cytomegalovirus. While some public TCRs were present in many individuals, most TCR sequences turned up only very rarely across donors.

For this clone: Its antigen has not been determined. No per-base quality is available; no much larger clone lies one base away.

To prepare the library, the immunoSEQ multiplex PCR assay was applied. The original methods were these. A statistical classification framework was built for diagnosing cytomegalovirus status from the catalog of TCR beta chain sequences. TCRdb holds this immuneACCESS table with in-frame rearrangements only. Some clones are missing; in checked studies, unresolved V genes explain under half, and the rest has no known cause. V and J calls and clone size are copied from that table; D and trimming were computed from the DNA. The sample data list around 250,000 clones, and 90% of these were observed just once. Jointly, the top ten make up approximately 3% of the sample. CDR1 and CDR2 (MNHEY, SMNVEV) derive from the germline V gene (reference sequence). Trimmed from V: 6 bases; trimmed from J: 8 bases; junction bases lacking a gene match: 13. CDR3 length: 15 amino acids, cysteine to phenylalanine. The sequence is cut down to CDR3 DNA, 45 bases in frame from base 1.

The donors were included in the validation cohort of around 120 subjects, a group kept apart from the approximately 690-subject first cohort. The sequenced sample was PBMCs. This sequence uses TRBV27 and TRBJ2-4; TRBD1 matches 7 bases in the middle. This TCR was sampled from a woman aged 25 to 39 in good health and CMV-seronegative. The bases read TGTGCCAGCAGCCGAATCGACAGGGTAGGATACATTCAGTACTTC. This sequence encodes CASSRIDRVGYIQYF.